Below, 32 T cell receptor beta chains from the same sample are listed, as sequenced in a study of blood T cell repertoires in COVID-19. Assay: immunoSEQ multiplex PCR; the TCRdb copy retains only in-frame clones and omits some. The top ten clones hold about 1.1% of a sample with more than 300,000 clones, around 89% of them seen once. Sequencing used PBMCs or T cells enriched from blood (not recorded which). These receptors came from a woman younger than 30 who had recovered from COVID-19.

V gene TRBV21-1 combines with J gene TRBJ2-4; the table's D gene call, TRBD2, was not cross checked with the DNA. TRBV21-1 is reported as a pseudogene. This CDR3 has 12 amino acids. For the CDR3, the DNA is TGTGCCAGCAGCGCAGCGGGAGACATTCAGTACTTC. Amino acids: CASSAAGDIQYF.

The chain combines TRBV4-1 with TRBJ1-4; TRBD1 matches at 11 bases. The CDR3 is made up of 15 amino acids. The V and J ends lost 5 bases and 7 bases, in that order; junction bases with no gene match: 6. Germline V gene data show CDR1 as MGHRA and CDR2 as YSYEKL. As DNA, the CDR3 is TGCGCCAGCAGCATTGCCGGGACAGGGGGTGAAAAACTGTTTTTT. The encoded protein is CASSIAGTGGEKLFF.

A few counts support this clone. The chain employs TRBV6-5 and TRBJ1-5; tentatively, D is TRBD1 (6 bases). The CDR3 consists of 15 residues. Germline loops: CDR1 MNHEY, CDR2 SVGAGI. V was cut by 8 bases and J by 4 bases, with 18 bases left in between. CDR3 DNA sequence: TGTGCCAGCCTTTTAAGCAGGGGTCTTAATCAGCCCCAGCATTTT. This gives the protein CASLLSRGLNQPQHF.

This clone is a singleton in its sample. The chain uses TRBV28 and TRBJ1-2; TRBD1 aligns across 7 bases. The CDR3 consists of 14 residues. Germline values: CDR1 MDHEN, CDR2 SYDVKM. Trimming cost V 6 bases and J 4 bases; bases outside gene matches: 8. CDR3 region: CASSAPGTAYGYTF. For the CDR3, the DNA is TGTGCCAGCAGCGCCCCCGGGACAGCCTATGGCTACACCTTC.

This clone was seen a few times. This chain joins TRBV29-1 and TRBJ1-2, with D possibly TRBD1 on 6 matching bases. V lost 6 bases and J 6 bases, leaving 20 bases between the germline ends. Germline CDR1 SQVTM, CDR2 ANQGSEA. This CDR3 contains 14 residues. The chain's CDR3 is CSVETGSVQNGYTF. The CDR3 nucleotides are TGCAGCGTGGAGACAGGATCGGTCCAGAATGGCTACACCTTC.

The chain employs TRBV4-1 and TRBJ1-2; 8 bases fit TRBD1. This CDR3 has 14 residues. Trimming cost V 4 bases and J 3 bases; bases outside gene matches: 4. Germline V CDR1 and CDR2: MGHRA, YSYEKL. CDR3 region: CASSRGTGDYGYTF. In DNA, the CDR3 is TGCGCCAGCAGCCGCGGGACAGGAGACTATGGCTACACCTTC.

CDR3 amino acids: CASSYGQGTEAFF. The CDR3 DNA sequence: TGTGCCAGCAGTTATGGACAGGGGACTGAAGCTTTCTTT. This chain joins TRBV25-1 and TRBJ1-1; 9 bases align to TRBD1. Germline CDR1 and CDR2: MGHDK and SYGVNS. The CDR3 is 13 amino acids. V trimming: 5 bases; J trimming: 5 bases; junction bases outside the gene matches: 3. Looking up the rest from reference TRBV25-1 and TRBJ1-1 gives the full variable domain: EADIYQTPRYLVIGTGKKITLECSQTMGHDKMYWYQQDPGMELHLIHYSYGVNSTEKGDLSSESTVSRIRTEHFPLTLESARPSHTSQYLCASSYGQGTEAFFGQGTRLTVV.

The rearrangement uses TRBV19 and TRBJ2-1; 12 nucleotides align to TRBD2. This CDR3 region has 14 residues. V dropped 7 bases and J dropped 3; count of bases not matched to a gene: 1. In germline, CDR1 is LNHDA, CDR2 SQIVND (reference sequence). The CDR3 region has the DNA TGTGCCAGTACGACTAGCGGGGGCTACAATGAGCAGTTCTTC. Its protein product is CASTTSGGYNEQFF.

The V call is TRBV19, the J call TRBJ1-5; weak D call: TRBD1 (5 bases). Germline CDR1 is LNHDA and CDR2 is SQIVND (reference sequence). The CDR3 covers 15 residues. The V gene lost 5 bases and the J gene lost 4 bases, with 15 bases spanning the gap. The CDR3, as DNA: TGTGCCAGTAGTTTTTGGCAGGGCCTAAATCAGCCCCAGCATTTT. Amino acids: CASSFWQGLNQPQHF.

This clone was detected once. One end of the junction does not line up with germline, which may come from a read error. This chain joins TRBV9 and TRBJ2-1, with D unresolved. CDR3 length: 13 residues. The germline gives CDR1 SGDLS, CDR2 YYNGEE. In DNA, the CDR3 is TGTGCCAGCACCGTAGGGCCACATAATGAGCAGTTCTTC. This sequence encodes CASTVGPHNEQFF.

The DNA for the CDR3 is TGTGCCAGCAGCTCCTGGGACAGGGGGCTAGCGGGGGGTAGAGTGGAGACCCAGTACTTC. Its protein product is CASSSWDRGLAGGRVETQYF. The rearrangement joins TRBV5-4 to TRBJ2-5; possible D gene TRBD1, 12 bases. In germline, CDR1 is SGHNT, CDR2 YYREEE (reference sequence). The CDR3 extends over 20 amino acids. V gave up 3 bases and J gave up 5 bases, with 32 bases separating them.

This chain connects TRBV18 to TRBJ2-3; TRBD2 matches at 8 bases. After removal of 1 base from V and 4 bases from J, the junction contained 4 bases not matched to a gene. The CDR3 sequence is 15 residues long. The V gene's germline CDR1 is KGHSH and CDR2 LQKENI. CDR3 bases: TGTGCCAGCTCACCACAACAGCGGGGGTCAGATACGCAGTATTTT. Translation: CASSPQQRGSDTQYF.

V gene TRBV29-1 combines with J gene TRBJ2-7, with a weak D call TRBD1 (7 bases). CDR1 is SQVTM, CDR2 ANQGSEA, per germline. The CDR3 has 13 amino acids. V dropped 5 bases and J dropped 9 bases, with 20 bases sitting between them. In nucleotides, the CDR3 is TGCAGCGTTCGGCAGGGGGGATCTTATGTGCAGTACTTC. Encoded protein: CSVRQGGSYVQYF.

This chain joins TRBV19 and TRBJ1-2; D is ambiguous. V was clipped by 6 bases and J by 3 bases, with 8 bases between them. The CDR3 has 12 residues. CDR1 LNHDA and CDR2 SQIVND come from the germline V gene (reference sequence). CDR3 nucleotides: TGTGCCAGTAGGGTCGGGGACTATGGCTACACCTTC. It is translated as CASRVGDYGYTF.

This clone has a count of ten or more. The rearrangement uses TRBV30 and TRBJ1-6; D unclear. The CDR3 extends over 14 amino acids. Germline values: CDR1 GTSNPN, CDR2 SVGIG (reference sequence). CDR3 residues: CAYVRSSYNSPLHF. The CDR3 DNA sequence: TGTGCTTATGTGAGGAGCTCCTATAATTCACCCCTCCACTTT.

Of note for this clone: In the same sample, other DNA sequences code for this CDR3. The chain couples TRBV9 to TRBJ2-7; D is uncertain. This CDR3 has 14 amino acids. CDR1 SGDLS and CDR2 YYNGEE come from the germline V gene. V dropped 0 bases and J dropped 1 base, with 8 bases sitting between them. As DNA, the CDR3 is TGTGCCAGCAGCGTAGTGCGGAATTCCTACGAGCAGTACTTC. This encodes CASSVVRNSYEQYF.

J is TRBJ1-1 and V is TRBV27, with a tentative D call TRBD1 (5 bases). CDR3 length: 15 amino acids. The germline V gene has CDR1 MNHEY and CDR2 SMNVEV (reference sequence). The V end was cut by 2 bases, the J end by 0 bases, with 10 bases between. CDR3 residues: CASSLQGAMNTEAFF. The CDR3 nucleotides are TGTGCCAGCAGTTTACAGGGCGCCATGAACACTGAAGCTTTCTTT.

The genes are TRBV2 and TRBJ1-5; D is unresolved. Trimming left V 0 bases short and J 0 bases short, with 12 bases between. This CDR3 has 17 amino acids. Germline V gene sequence: CDR1 SNHLY, CDR2 FYNNEI. As DNA, the CDR3 is TGTGCCAGCAGTGAAGCCCCTAGGCATCGTAGCAATCAGCCCCAGCATTTT. Its translation is CASSEAPRHRSNQPQHF.

V is TRBV3-1 (or the pseudogene TRBV3-2) and J is TRBJ2-5; 9 bases are shared with TRBD2. This CDR3 region has 16 residues. V lost 3 bases and J lost 2; bases outside the gene matches: 7. Germline V gives CDR1 LGHDT, CDR2 YNNKEL (reference sequence). CDR3 sequence reads: CASSHQPAGGQETQYF. The CDR3 region has the DNA TGTGCCAGCAGCCACCAACCAGCGGGGGGACAAGAGACCCAGTACTTC.

The rearrangement joins TRBV28 to TRBJ2-7; 8 positions agree with TRBD2. J lost 2 bases, V lost 2 bases, and 8 bases had no gene match. The germline V gene encodes CDR1 MDHEN and CDR2 SYDVKM. The CDR3 length is 16 residues. The CDR3 DNA follows: TGTGCCAGCAGTTTAAATCCGGGAGCGGGGGCCTACGAGCAGTACTTC. Its translation is CASSLNPGAGAYEQYF.

V and J are TRBV29-1 and TRBJ2-2; 7 nucleotides line up with TRBD2. This CDR3 contains 13 residues. V trimming: 2 bases; J trimming: 5 bases; junction bases outside the gene matches: 2. Germline V CDR1 and CDR2: SQVTM, ANQGSEA. The CDR3 nucleotides are TGCAGCGTTGAATGGGAGGGAACCGGGGAGCTGTTTTTT. Its protein is CSVEWEGTGELFF.

About this clone itself: This CDR3 is also generated by other DNA sequences in the sample. The gene calls are TRBV7-2 and TRBJ2-2, with D possibly being TRBD2 (5 bases). Trimming took 1 base from V and 1 from J, leaving 10 bases between them. The germline V gene has CDR1 SGHTA and CDR2 FQGNSA. The CDR3 is 16 amino acids. CDR3 DNA sequence: TGTGCCAGCAGCTTAGGCCTAGCTCTGAACACCGGGGAGCTGTTTTTT. It yields the protein CASSLGLALNTGELFF.

Of note for this clone: The same CDR3 is also encoded by other DNA sequences in this sample. CDR3 sequence (DNA): TGTGCCAGCAGTTTTGACAGGAGCTCCTATAATTCACCCCTCCACTTT. Translated, it gives CASSFDRSSYNSPLHF. The chain is built from TRBV27 and TRBJ1-6, with a possible D match to TRBD1 (6 bases). Trimming pared 3 bases from V and 0 bases from J, leaving 9 bases between. The germline V gene encodes CDR1 MNHEY and CDR2 SMNVEV (reference sequence). CDR3 length: 16 residues.

The rearrangement links TRBV27 to TRBJ2-1; TRBD1 matches 10 bases. The germline gives CDR1 MNHEY, CDR2 SMNVEV (reference sequence). The CDR3 consists of 15 residues. V lost 8 bases, J lost 2 bases, and 6 bases stayed unmatched. This chain's CDR3 is CASDPGTGAYNEQFF. As DNA, the CDR3 is TGTGCCAGCGACCCTGGGACAGGGGCCTACAATGAGCAGTTCTTC.

This clone was counted between two and nine times. CDR3 sequence reads: CASSYGQGWETQYF. The CDR3 nucleotides read TGTGCCAGCAGTTACGGACAGGGTTGGGAGACCCAGTACTTC. This chain connects TRBV6-5 to TRBJ2-5; 8 nucleotides align to TRBD1. V lost 2 bases and J lost 5; bases outside the gene matches: 4. The CDR3 length is 14 residues. CDR1 and CDR2 (germline): MNHEY, SVGAGI.

On this clone: The junction and the germline gene differ at one end; a read error may be behind it. V usage is TRBV7-7 and J usage is TRBJ2-3; 9 positions match TRBD2. The germline gives CDR1 SSHAT, CDR2 FNYEAQ (reference sequence). The CDR3 runs 16 residues. The CDR3 reads CASSLESSGGLDTQYF. The CDR3 DNA is TGTGCTAGCAGCCTGGAGAGCAGCGGGGGGCTGGATACGCAGTATTTT.

The rearrangement uses TRBV7-9 and TRBJ1-5; D gene ambiguous. CDR1 and CDR2 from the germline V gene are SEHNR and FQNEAQ (reference sequence). V lost 0 bases and J lost 4, with 7 bases in between. This CDR3 spans 14 amino acids. CDR3 DNA sequence: TGTGCCAGCAGCTTAGCGGAGGGAAATCAGCCCCAGCATTTT. It translates to CASSLAEGNQPQHF.

This chain links TRBV2 with TRBJ2-7; 10 bases match TRBD2. This CDR3 is 15 amino acids long. V gave up 5 bases and J gave up 4 bases; unmatched junction bases: 8. Per the germline V gene, CDR1 is SNHLY and CDR2 is FYNNEI. The chain's CDR3 is CASSPVAGGFYEQYF. In DNA, the CDR3 is TGTGCCAGCAGTCCCGTAGCGGGGGGTTTTTACGAGCAGTACTTC.

Concerning this clone itself: This CDR3 is also generated by other DNA sequences in the sample. The chain couples TRBV6-4 to TRBJ2-2; no definite D call. Germline-derived CDR1 and CDR2 are MRHNA and SNTAGT. Trimming took off 4 bases at V and 0 bases at J, with 3 bases between the two ends. The CDR3 is made up of 13 amino acids. The CDR3 region has the DNA TGTGCCAGCAGTGCCACGAACACCGGGGAGCTGTTTTTT. This encodes CASSATNTGELFF.

The V gene is TRBV13, the J gene TRBJ2-2, with 9 bases fitting TRBD2. Germline lookup yields CDR1 PRHDT and CDR2 FYEKMQ (reference sequence). The CDR3 sequence is 16 residues long. V dropped 0 bases and J dropped 6; count of bases not matched to a gene: 5. CDR3 region: CASSLGRIAGAGELFF. The CDR3 coding sequence is TGTGCCAGCAGCTTAGGCCGTATAGCGGGGGCCGGGGAGCTGTTTTTT.

V is TRBV19 and J is TRBJ1-4, with unresolved D. Germline values: CDR1 LNHDA, CDR2 SQIVND (reference sequence). Trimming removed 3 bases from V and 8 bases from J, with 13 bases in between. The CDR3 runs to 14 residues. DNA for the CDR3: TGTGCCAGTAGTATGAGGTCCGGGAACGAAAAACTGTTTTTT. Protein sequence: CASSMRSGNEKLFF.

The rearrangement uses TRBV7-8 and TRBJ1-1; a possible D gene is TRBD1 (5 bases). The CDR3 is made up of 16 amino acids. Per the germline V gene, CDR1 is SGHVS and CDR2 is FQNEAQ. Trimming stripped 5 bases from V and 7 bases from J, with 23 bases between. CDR3: CASSPRAAMGGIEAFF. For the CDR3, the DNA is TGTGCCAGCAGCCCACGGGCCGCAATGGGGGGAATTGAAGCTTTCTTT.